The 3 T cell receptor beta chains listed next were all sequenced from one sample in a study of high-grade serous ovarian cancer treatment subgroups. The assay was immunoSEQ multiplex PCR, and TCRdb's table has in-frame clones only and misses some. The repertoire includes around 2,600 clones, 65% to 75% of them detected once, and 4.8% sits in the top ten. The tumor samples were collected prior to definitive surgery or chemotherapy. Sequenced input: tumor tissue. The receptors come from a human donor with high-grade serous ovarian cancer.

The CDR3 here is CASSLGVTYEQYF. DNA for the CDR3: TGTGCCAGCAGCTTGGGAGTTACCTACGAGCAGTACTTC. The chain carries TRBV7-6 and TRBJ2-7; tentatively, D is TRBD2 (5 bases). V lost 3 bases, J lost 2 bases, and 8 bases lay in between. Germline V gene lookup returns CDR1 SGHVS and CDR2 FNYEAQ. The CDR3 consists of 13 residues.

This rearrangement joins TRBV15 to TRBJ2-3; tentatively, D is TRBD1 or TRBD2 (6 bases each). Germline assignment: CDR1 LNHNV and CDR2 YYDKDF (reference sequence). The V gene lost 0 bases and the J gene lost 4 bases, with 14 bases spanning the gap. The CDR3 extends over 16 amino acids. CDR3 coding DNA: TGTGCCACCAGCAGAGATGGAGGGGACAACGCAGATACGCAGTATTTT. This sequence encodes CATSRDGGDNADTQYF.

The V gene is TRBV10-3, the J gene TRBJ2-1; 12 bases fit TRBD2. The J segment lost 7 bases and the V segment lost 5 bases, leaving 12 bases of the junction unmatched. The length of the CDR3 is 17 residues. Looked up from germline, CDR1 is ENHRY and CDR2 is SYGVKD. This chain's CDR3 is CAISRAVLAGGPNEQFF. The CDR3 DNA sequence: TGTGCCATCAGTCGAGCCGTACTAGCGGGAGGCCCGAATGAGCAGTTCTTC.